This T cell receptor (beta chain) was identified during a study of CD8+ T cells in alopecia areata. Study findings and constraints: Having just one nonresponder leaves the connection between baseline CD8+ expansion and response unresolved. During tofacitinib treatment, many expanded lesional clones remained in scalp and blood.

Following RNA extraction, reverse transcription yielded cDNA that acted as the sequencing template. Measured with immunoSEQ multiplex PCR; TCRdb has only the in-frame clones, and not every one. Of 150,000 to 200,000 clones in the sample, 60% were seen once. Indicated treatment: oral pan-JAK inhibitor, 5-10 mg twice daily. A note on this clone: Its target is not known.

V lost 6 bases and J lost 3, with 12 bases in between. The CDR3 loop spans 12 amino acids. CDR1 and CDR2 from the germline V gene are SQVTM and ANQGSEA. This TCR was recovered from a human donor with alopecia areata. The source material was CD4+ T cells sorted from blood, sampled at week 24, from a patient treated with tofacitinib. This rearrangement joins TRBV29-1 to TRBJ2-7; D is ambiguous. This CDR3 is CSVLAGLYEQYF. DNA for the CDR3: TGCAGCGTCTTGGCCGGGCTCTACGAGCAGTACTTC.